The rows below give T cell receptor beta chains drawn from one sample of a study of control samples from healthy donors and cancer patients. Clones were sequenced by immunoSEQ multiplex PCR, and TCRdb holds only the in-frame ones, with some missing. The table shows 90,000 to 100,000 clones, with 75% to 85% occurring only once. Sample: blood. These receptors were obtained from a woman aged 25 to 39 in good health. Each CDR3 is given with its conserved first and last residue. Fields, in order: J gene, V gene, D gene, clone size, CDR3 protein, CDR3 DNA. A D gene is named only where the DNA matches it firmly. Expanded clones are given a class, and other clones once, few, many or no size at all.

j_call: TRBJ1-2
v_call: TRBV30
d_call: .
clone_size: .
cdr3_aa: CAWSVSAGGYGYTF
cdr3_nt: TGTGCCTGGAGTGTATCGGCGGGGGGCTATGGCTACACCTTC

j_call: TRBJ2-1
v_call: TRBV5-6
d_call: TRBD2
clone_size: .
cdr3_aa: CASSFSGGTEQFF
cdr3_nt: TGTGCCAGCAGCTTCAGCGGGGGGACTGAGCAGTTCTTC

j_call: TRBJ1-2
v_call: TRBV15
d_call: .
clone_size: few
cdr3_aa: CATSGGLDGSYGYTF
cdr3_nt: TGTGCCACCAGCGGGGGATTGGACGGTTCCTATGGCTACACCTTC

j_call: TRBJ2-1
v_call: TRBV19
d_call: TRBD1
clone_size: few
cdr3_aa: CASSIRGTGTGNEQFF
cdr3_nt: TGTGCCAGTAGTATCCGTGGGACAGGGACGGGGAATGAGCAGTTCTTC

j_call: TRBJ1-6
v_call: TRBV5-1
d_call: TRBD1
clone_size: .
cdr3_aa: CASSLTDRQGGSSLHF
cdr3_nt: TGCGCCAGCAGCCTGACCGACCGACAGGGTGGTTCATCCCTCCACTTT

j_call: TRBJ1-1
v_call: TRBV4-3
d_call: .
clone_size: .
cdr3_aa: CASSQDSDTEAFF
cdr3_nt: TGCGCCAGCAGCCAAGATAGCGACACTGAAGCTTTCTTT

j_call: TRBJ1-2
v_call: TRBV3-1/TRBV3-2
d_call: TRBD1
clone_size: .
cdr3_aa: CASSHAGTGNYGYTF
cdr3_nt: TGTGCCAGCAGCCACGCCGGGACAGGGAACTATGGCTACACCTTC

j_call: TRBJ1-5
v_call: TRBV27
d_call: .
clone_size: .
cdr3_aa: CASSLNWGQPQHF
cdr3_nt: TGTGCCAGCAGTTTAAATTGGGGCCAGCCCCAGCATTTT

j_call: TRBJ2-3
v_call: TRBV19
d_call: .
clone_size: .
cdr3_aa: CASSIDRGQQSGTQYF
cdr3_nt: TGTGCCAGTAGTATAGATAGGGGCCAACAGTCGGGTACGCAGTATTTT

j_call: TRBJ2-7
v_call: TRBV3-1/TRBV3-2
d_call: TRBD1
clone_size: .
cdr3_aa: CASSQAPGQLYEQYF
cdr3_nt: TGTGCCAGCAGCCAAGCACCGGGACAGTTGTACGAGCAGTACTTC

j_call: TRBJ1-1
v_call: TRBV4-3
d_call: .
clone_size: .
cdr3_aa: CASSQDRGYTEAFF
cdr3_nt: TGCGCCAGCAGCCAAGATAGAGGGTACACTGAAGCTTTCTTT

j_call: TRBJ1-1
v_call: TRBV5-1
d_call: .
clone_size: .
cdr3_aa: CASSAQGNTEAFF
cdr3_nt: TGCGCCAGCAGCGCACAGGGGAACACTGAAGCTTTCTTT

j_call: TRBJ1-2
v_call: TRBV20-1
d_call: .
clone_size: .
cdr3_aa: CSGTEQRGYTF
cdr3_nt: TGCAGTGGTACGGAGCAAAGGGGCTACACCTTC

j_call: TRBJ2-1
v_call: TRBV11-2
d_call: .
clone_size: once
cdr3_aa: CASSLAGVGRFVVYNEQFF
cdr3_nt: TGTGCCAGCAGCTTAGCGGGGGTTGGGAGATTCGTGGTCTACAATGAGCAGTTCTTC

j_call: TRBJ2-1
v_call: TRBV5-1
d_call: TRBD1
clone_size: .
cdr3_aa: CASSSDRGYEQFF
cdr3_nt: TGCGCCAGCAGCTCGGACAGGGGATATGAGCAGTTCTTC

j_call: TRBJ1-2
v_call: TRBV2
d_call: .
clone_size: .
cdr3_aa: CASSDRREYGYTF
cdr3_nt: TGTGCCAGCAGTGATCGCAGGGAATATGGCTACACCTTC

j_call: TRBJ2-1
v_call: TRBV10-1
d_call: TRBD2
clone_size: .
cdr3_aa: CASSWTSGGAGGNEQFF
cdr3_nt: TGCGCCAGCAGTTGGACTAGCGGGGGGGCTGGTGGCAATGAGCAGTTCTTC

j_call: TRBJ1-3
v_call: TRBV30
d_call: .
clone_size: .
cdr3_aa: CAWRVGNSGNTIYF
cdr3_nt: TGTGCCTGGAGAGTCGGAAATTCTGGAAACACCATATATTTT

j_call: TRBJ2-3
v_call: TRBV5-1
d_call: TRBD1
clone_size: .
cdr3_aa: CASSSTGTGVTDTQYF
cdr3_nt: TGCGCCAGCAGCAGCACCGGGACAGGGGTCACAGATACGCAGTATTTT

j_call: TRBJ1-3
v_call: TRBV3-1/TRBV3-2
d_call: .
clone_size: .
cdr3_aa: CASSSRGGSGNTIYF
cdr3_nt: TGTGCCAGCAGCTCCCGGGGTGGGTCTGGAAACACCATATATTTT

j_call: TRBJ1-2
v_call: TRBV2
d_call: .
clone_size: few
cdr3_aa: CASSGRRNSYGYTF
cdr3_nt: TGTGCCAGCAGTGGACGGCGGAACTCATATGGCTACACCTTC

j_call: TRBJ2-1
v_call: TRBV9
d_call: TRBD2
clone_size: .
cdr3_aa: CASSIGSGAAREQFF
cdr3_nt: TGTGCCAGCAGCATAGGAAGCGGGGCGGCGCGGGAGCAGTTCTTC

j_call: TRBJ1-1
v_call: TRBV15
d_call: TRBD1
clone_size: .
cdr3_aa: CATSRDWDSEAFF
cdr3_nt: TGTGCCACCAGCAGAGATTGGGACAGTGAAGCTTTCTTT

j_call: TRBJ1-3
v_call: TRBV6-5
d_call: .
clone_size: .
cdr3_aa: CASRDSSGNTIYF
cdr3_nt: TGTGCCAGCAGGGACAGCTCTGGAAACACCATATATTTT

j_call: TRBJ1-2
v_call: TRBV10-3
d_call: .
clone_size: .
cdr3_aa: CAISESGGGVLEGYTF
cdr3_nt: TGTGCCATCAGTGAGTCGGGAGGGGGGGTCTTGGAAGGCTACACCTTC

j_call: TRBJ1-2
v_call: TRBV5-1
d_call: .
clone_size: .
cdr3_aa: CASSLVRRGDYGYTF
cdr3_nt: TGCGCCAGCAGCTTGGTTAGGCGAGGGGACTATGGCTACACCTTC

j_call: TRBJ1-2
v_call: TRBV7-2
d_call: .
clone_size: few
cdr3_aa: CASSLVVWGRNNYGYTF
cdr3_nt: TGTGCCAGCAGCTTAGTGGTTTGGGGGCGTAATAACTATGGCTACACCTTC

j_call: TRBJ1-2
v_call: TRBV4-1
d_call: .
clone_size: .
cdr3_aa: CASYGVVDLANYGYTF
cdr3_nt: TGCGCCAGCTATGGGGTCGTCGACCTAGCTAACTATGGCTACACCTTC

j_call: TRBJ2-3
v_call: TRBV5-1
d_call: .
clone_size: once
cdr3_aa: CASRPAGRTDTQYF
cdr3_nt: TGCGCCAGTCGACCGGCGGGCCGCACAGATACGCAGTATTTT

j_call: TRBJ1-4
v_call: TRBV5-1
d_call: TRBD1
clone_size: .
cdr3_aa: CASSPGTGARTNEKLFF
cdr3_nt: TGCGCCAGCAGCCCCGGGACAGGGGCAAGAACTAATGAAAAACTGTTTTTT

j_call: TRBJ2-7
v_call: TRBV29-1
d_call: .
clone_size: .
cdr3_aa: CSVATFSSYEQYF
cdr3_nt: TGCAGCGTTGCGACATTCAGCTCCTACGAGCAGTACTTC